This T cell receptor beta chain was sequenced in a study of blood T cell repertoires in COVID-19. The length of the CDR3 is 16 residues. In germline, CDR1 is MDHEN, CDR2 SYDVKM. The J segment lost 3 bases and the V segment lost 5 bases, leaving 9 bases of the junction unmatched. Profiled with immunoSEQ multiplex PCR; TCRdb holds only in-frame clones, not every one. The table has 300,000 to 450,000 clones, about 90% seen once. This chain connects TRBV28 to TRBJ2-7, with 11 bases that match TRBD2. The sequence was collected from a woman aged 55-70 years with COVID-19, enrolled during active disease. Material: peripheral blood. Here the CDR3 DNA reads TGTGCCAGCAGTAAGGGGGGGACTAGCGGATACTACGAGCAGTACTTC. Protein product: CASSKGGTSGYYEQYF.